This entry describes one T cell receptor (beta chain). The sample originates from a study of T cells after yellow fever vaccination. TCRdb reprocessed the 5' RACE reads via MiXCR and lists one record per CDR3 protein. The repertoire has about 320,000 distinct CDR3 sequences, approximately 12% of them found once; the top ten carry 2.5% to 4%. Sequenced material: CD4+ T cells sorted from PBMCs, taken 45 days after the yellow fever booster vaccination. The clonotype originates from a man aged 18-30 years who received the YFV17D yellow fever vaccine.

The CDR3 DNA reads TGTGCCAGCAGCTTAGCGCGGGCCGCGAATGAGCAGTTCTTC. It translates to CASSLARAANEQFF. The chain couples TRBV7-2 to TRBJ2-1, with a weak D call TRBD2 (5 bases). Deletions cut 0 bases from V and 7 bases from J, with 10 bases between. The CDR3 is 14 amino acids. Germline loops: CDR1 SGHTA, CDR2 FQGNSA.